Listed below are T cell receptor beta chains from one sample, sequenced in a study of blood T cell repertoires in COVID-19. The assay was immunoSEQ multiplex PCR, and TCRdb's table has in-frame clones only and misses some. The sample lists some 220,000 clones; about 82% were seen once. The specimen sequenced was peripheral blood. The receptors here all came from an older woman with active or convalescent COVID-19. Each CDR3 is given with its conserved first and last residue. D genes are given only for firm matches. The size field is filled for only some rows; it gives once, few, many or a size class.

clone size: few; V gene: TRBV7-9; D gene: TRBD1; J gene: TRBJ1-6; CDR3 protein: CASSSGQGANSPLHF; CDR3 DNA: TGTGCCAGCAGCTCGGGACAGGGGGCAAATTCACCCCTCCACTTT
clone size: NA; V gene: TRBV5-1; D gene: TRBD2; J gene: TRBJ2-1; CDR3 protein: CATASRTSGYNEQFF; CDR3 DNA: TGCGCCACCGCGTCTAGGACTAGCGGATACAATGAGCAGTTCTTC
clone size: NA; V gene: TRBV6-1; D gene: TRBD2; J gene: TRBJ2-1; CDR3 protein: CASSEGVAGGLTNEQFF; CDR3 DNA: TGTGCCAGCAGTGAGGGGGTAGCGGGGGGACTTACCAATGAGCAGTTCTTC
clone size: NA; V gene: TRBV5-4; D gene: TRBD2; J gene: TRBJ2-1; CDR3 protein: CASSSGLAGYNEQFF; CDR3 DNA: TGTGCCAGCAGCTCGGGACTAGCGGGATACAATGAGCAGTTCTTC
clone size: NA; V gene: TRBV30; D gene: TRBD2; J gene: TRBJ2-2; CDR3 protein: CAWNKREYSGELFF; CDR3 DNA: TGTGCCTGGAATAAGCGGGAGTATTCCGGGGAGCTGTTTTTT
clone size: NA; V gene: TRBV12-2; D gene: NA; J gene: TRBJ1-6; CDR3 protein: CASRSEKTEASTNSPLHF; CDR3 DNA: TGTGCAAGTCGTTCAGAGAAGACAGAAGCCTCTACTAATTCACCCCTCCACTTT
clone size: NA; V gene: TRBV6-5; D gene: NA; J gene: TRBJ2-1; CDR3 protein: CASSPTGEDEQFF; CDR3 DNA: TGTGCCAGCAGTCCTACAGGGGAGGATGAGCAGTTCTTC
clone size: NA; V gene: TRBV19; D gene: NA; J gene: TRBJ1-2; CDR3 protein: CASRQQGEAYGYTF; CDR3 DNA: TGTGCCAGTAGGCAACAAGGGGAGGCCTATGGCTACACCTTC
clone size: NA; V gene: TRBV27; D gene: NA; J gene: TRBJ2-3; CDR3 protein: CASSLEPYLGTDTQYF; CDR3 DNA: TGTGCCAGCAGTTTAGAGCCTTACCTGGGCACAGATACGCAGTATTTT
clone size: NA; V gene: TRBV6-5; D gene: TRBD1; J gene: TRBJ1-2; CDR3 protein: CASSLVSDRGLGYTF; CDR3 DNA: TGTGCCAGCAGTCTAGTTTCAGACAGGGGGCTTGGCTACACCTTC
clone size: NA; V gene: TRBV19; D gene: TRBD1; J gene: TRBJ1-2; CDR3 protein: CASSVDRGRYGYTF; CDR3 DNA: TGTGCCAGTAGTGTTGACAGGGGGCGGTATGGCTACACCTTC